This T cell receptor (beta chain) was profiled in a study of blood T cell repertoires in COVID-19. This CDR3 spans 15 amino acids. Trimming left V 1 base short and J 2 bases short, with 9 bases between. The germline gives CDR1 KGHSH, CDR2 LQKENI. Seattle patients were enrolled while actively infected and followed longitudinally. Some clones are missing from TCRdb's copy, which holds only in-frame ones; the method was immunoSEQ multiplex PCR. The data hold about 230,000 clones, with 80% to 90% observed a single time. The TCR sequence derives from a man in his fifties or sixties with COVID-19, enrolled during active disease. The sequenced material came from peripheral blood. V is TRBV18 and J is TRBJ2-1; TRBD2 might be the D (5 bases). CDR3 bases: TGTGCCAGCTCACCACTCTCCGGGACCTACAATGAGCAGTTCTTC. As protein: CASSPLSGTYNEQFF.